The 9 T cell receptor beta chains given below trace back to one sample, sequenced in a study of regulatory T cells in long-lasting Graves disease. The time point here: newly diagnosed GD, antithyroid drugs for less than 3 months. PBMC RNA was the source of the TCR library. CDR3 regions were amplified by Arm-PCR using iRepertoire HTBI primers to build TCR beta libraries. TCRdb re-derived calls from the multiplex PCR reads in MiXCR, one entry per CDR3 protein. The data show more than 300,000 distinct CDR3 sequences, around 15% seen once. This same sample was also part of a study on T cells in Graves' hyperthyroidism and ophthalmopathy.

Specimen: peripheral blood mononuclear cells (PBMCs), collected at new diagnosis, from a patient treated with antithyroid drugs. The receptor source for this set is a woman between 18 and 29 years old with Graves disease.

This clonotype has at least ten counts. The chain uses TRBV7-9 and TRBJ2-1, with a weak D call TRBD1 (5 bases). The V end lost 5 bases, the J end lost 4 bases, and 21 bases lay between the germline ends. This CDR3 is 17 amino acids long. The germline V gene has CDR1 SEHNR and CDR2 FQNEAQ (reference sequence). The CDR3 DNA reads TGTGCCAGCAGCCCTCTCCGTACAGGCCAGGTTTACAATGAGCAGTTCTTC. This codes for CASSPLRTGQVYNEQFF.

This clonotype came up a few times. The rearrangement uses TRBV5-1 and TRBJ2-2; 12 bases fit TRBD2. CDR1 is SGHRS, CDR2 YFSETQ, per germline. The V and J ends lost 2 bases and 6 bases, in that order; junction bases with no gene match: 2. The CDR3 is made up of 15 amino acids. CDR3 DNA sequence: TGCGCCAGCAGCTTCACTAGCGGGAGGTCCGGGGAGCTGTTTTTT. Its translation: CASSFTSGRSGELFF.

Concerning this clonotype itself: The likely explanation is a read error, given a far larger clone one base away. The chain carries TRBV2 and TRBJ2-1, with D maybe TRBD2 (5 bases). Between the trimmed V and J ends, which lost 5 bases and 10 bases, there was a span of 18 bases. CDR3 size: 14 residues. Germline CDR1 SNHLY, CDR2 FYNNEI. CDR3 in DNA: TGTGCCAGCAGTCCGAACCTAGCAGCCTACGAGCAGTTCTTC. This gives the protein CASSPNLAAYEQFF.

The gene calls are TRBV20-1 and TRBJ2-4, with 8 bases that match TRBD1. V shed 6 bases, J shed 2 bases, and the junction held 6 bases outside the gene matches. The CDR3 contains 14 residues. The germline gives CDR1 DFQATT, CDR2 SNEGSKA (reference sequence). The CDR3 bases are TGCAGTGCGAACAGGGGGGAGACCAAAAACATTCAGTACTTC. Translating gives CSANRGETKNIQYF.

The CDR3 DNA is TGTGCCAGCAGCGCCCCGCTAGCGGACGCGAACACCGGGGAGCTGTTTTTT. The encoded protein is CASSAPLADANTGELFF. V usage is TRBV9 and J usage is TRBJ2-2, with 7 nucleotides matching TRBD2. V was clipped by 3 bases and J by 0 bases; unmatched bases: 8. CDR1 SGDLS and CDR2 YYNGEE come from the germline V gene. The CDR3 has 17 amino acids.

Many counts were recorded for this clonotype. V usage is TRBV3-1 and J usage is TRBJ2-1; a possible D gene is TRBD2 (6 bases). The CDR3 length is 13 residues. The V gene's germline CDR1 is LGHDT and CDR2 YNNKEL (reference sequence). With 3 bases removed from V and 10 bases from J, the gap between germline ends came to 13 bases. CDR3 protein: CASSQRGGREQFF. The CDR3 coding sequence is TGTGCCAGCAGCCAGAGGGGAGGACGCGAGCAGTTCTTC.

At least ten counts were recorded for this clonotype. CDR3 amino acids: CASSSSSRTETQYF. The CDR3 DNA sequence: TGTGCCAGCAGTTCGTCGTCTAGAACAGAGACCCAGTACTTC. The rearrangement uses TRBV12-3 or TRBV12-4 and TRBJ2-5; no clear D gene. The ends were cut back, 4 bases at V and 4 bases at J, with 13 bases in the middle. The length of the CDR3 is 14 residues.

The chain is built from TRBV30 and TRBJ2-2, with D perhaps being TRBD1 or TRBD2 (5 bases each). V was cut by 3 bases and J by 6 bases, with 23 bases left in between. Germline V gene data show CDR1 as GTSNPN and CDR2 as SVGIG (reference sequence). The CDR3 covers 17 residues. The CDR3 DNA follows: TGTGCCTGGAGATTAGCGTTTTGGGACCAGCCCGCCGGGGAGCTGTTTTTT. Its protein product is CAWRLAFWDQPAGELFF. Combining the CDR3 with reference TRBV30 and TRBJ2-2 gives the whole variable domain SQTIHQWPATLVQPVGSPLSLECTVEGTSNPNLYWYRQAAGRGLQLLFYSVGIGQISSEVPQNLSASRPQDRQFILSSKKLLLSDSGFYLCAWRLAFWDQPAGELFFGEGSRLTVL.

Many counts were recorded for this clonotype. The chain employs TRBV28 and TRBJ2-7, with TRBD1 matching 8 bases. This CDR3 is built from 12 residues. Trimming took 5 bases from V and 4 from J; bases not matched to a gene: 1. Germline V CDR1 and CDR2: MDHEN, SYDVKM. The CDR3 sequence is CASSRQGYEQYF. CDR3 bases: TGTGCCAGCAGTCGACAGGGGTACGAGCAGTACTTC.